This T cell receptor beta chain was retrieved from a study of CD8 T cells in Susac syndrome (dated by TCRdb to the late 2010s). Background on the whole study: Repertoire sequencing was used to test whether CD8+ T cell activation and differentiation in Susac syndrome was antigen driven.

Trimming removed 4 bases from V and 3 bases from J; the gene matches leave 4 bases unexplained. CDR1 is given as SGHRS and CDR2 as YFSETQ, both from the germline V gene. Spanning cysteine to phenylalanine, the CDR3 consists of 14 amino acids. The read is trimmed to its CDR3 DNA, 42 bases read in frame from base 1. As concerns this clonotype: There is no known antigen for this receptor. Base qualities are not recorded, but no much larger clone differs from it by a single base.

RNA was extracted using the RNeasy kit, and roughly 0.45 to 1 microgram was reverse transcribed with random hexamers. TCR beta CDR3 regions were amplified with the immunoSEQ multiplex PCR assay covering 54 Vbeta and 13 Jbeta segments. PCR amplification bias was corrected by using a synthetic template baseline for primer optimization and computational correction. Per the original workflow: Reads were annotated to V, D and J genes per IMGT and analyzed with immunoSEQ Analyzer, keeping only productive sequences. Clonality was calculated as one minus the Shannon entropy normalized by log2 of the number of productive unique sequences. For each patient and control, public and private clones were evaluated among the 100 most prevalent clones. Susac-specific clones were defined as absent from healthy and MS cohorts, 1052 published viral clones and other ImmuneACCESS disease sequences. TCRdb handled the public reads itself, with Q25 trimming in fastp and clone calling in MiXCR, and kept productive beta chains. Each CDR3 protein gets just one entry, which takes the most common genes and DNA from the rows behind it. Clone size and V and J calls follow TCRdb, not the original study. The sample profile shows roughly 130,000 distinct CDR3 sequences; about 96% of them were found once. Over 0.1% of the sample is in the top ten clones.

Results the study describes overall, beyond this receptor: The number of individuals in the TCR sequencing and HLA analysis was acknowledged as relatively small.

Peripheral blood CD8+ and CD4+ T cells from healthy donors, Susac syndrome patients and multiple sclerosis patients were profiled by high-throughput TCR beta sequencing. Healthy donors were age- and sex-matched controls. Bulk CD8+ and CD4+ T cells were purified magnetically by negative isolation, whereas CD8+ TEMRA cells were enriched by FACS. Blood was collected in EDTA tubes and processed within 24 hours, with PBMCs isolated through density gradient centrifugation. PBMCs intended for TCR sequencing were frozen in liquid nitrogen and were later thawed in a 37 degrees C water bath. The sorted or isolated CD4+, CD8+ and CD8+ TEMRA cells reached a purity of at least 90%.

The TCR sequence derives from a human donor in good health. The V and J genes are TRBV5-1 and TRBJ2-1; 7 of the junction bases match TRBD2. Sequenced input: CD4+ T cells from PBMCs. The bases are TGCGCCAGCAGCCCGATAGCGGGCTACAATGAGCAGTTCTTC. It translates as CASSPIAGYNEQFF.